A selection of T cell receptor beta chains follows, all from one sample in a study of blood T cell repertoires in COVID-19. The repertoire was sequenced with immunoSEQ multiplex PCR; TCRdb's copy has only in-frame clones and lacks some. The sample holds 150,000 to 160,000 clones, about 89% seen once. The sequencing input was peripheral blood. The receptors here all came from a man aged 50 or older with acute or convalescent COVID-19. Both conserved end residues are part of each CDR3. The order of the fields is D gene, clone size, J gene, V gene, CDR3 protein, CDR3 DNA. A D gene is named only where the DNA matches it firmly. Clone size is given for some rows only: seen once, a few or many times, or a class if the clone is expanded.

>.|.|TRBJ2-7|TRBV7-9
CASNLDGNYEQYF
TGTGCCAGCAACCTGGACGGGAACTACGAGCAGTACTTC
>TRBD1|.|TRBJ1-1|TRBV5-4
CASRRDSTEAFF
TGTGCCAGCAGGAGGGACAGCACTGAAGCTTTCTTT
>TRBD2|.|TRBJ2-2|TRBV6-2/TRBV6-3
CASSRTRDAGELFF
TGTGCCAGCAGCCGGACTAGGGACGCCGGGGAGCTGTTTTTT
>TRBD2|.|TRBJ2-7|TRBV28
CASSQLAGGFLAEQYF
TGTGCCAGCAGTCAACTAGCGGGGGGCTTTCTGGCCGAGCAGTACTTC
>TRBD2|.|TRBJ2-3|TRBV7-2
CASSFSTSGGTDTQYF
TGTGCCAGCAGCTTTTCAACTAGCGGGGGAACAGATACGCAGTATTTT
>.|.|TRBJ2-5|TRBV23-1
CASSQLDSLGWTQYF
TGCGCCAGCAGTCAATTGGACAGCTTAGGATGGACCCAGTACTTC
>TRBD1|.|TRBJ2-3|TRBV27
CASSPAPQGIGVDTQYF
TGTGCCAGCAGTCCAGCCCCACAGGGGATTGGCGTAGATACGCAGTATTTT
>TRBD1|.|TRBJ2-7|TRBV27
CASSSGTGGGEQYF
TGTGCCAGCAGTTCCGGGACAGGGGGCGGTGAGCAGTACTTC
>TRBD2|.|TRBJ2-1|TRBV9
CASSAALAGGGEQFF
TGTGCCAGCAGCGCAGCCCTAGCGGGGGGCGGGGAGCAGTTCTTC
>TRBD2|.|TRBJ2-7|TRBV27
CASSLVPPLRGSHYEQYF
TGTGCCAGCAGCTTGGTGCCCCCTTTGCGCGGGAGTCACTACGAGCAGTACTTC
>TRBD1|.|TRBJ1-1|TRBV5-1
CASSWAGQGDTEAFF
TGCGCCAGCAGCTGGGCAGGACAGGGAGATACTGAAGCTTTCTTT
>.|.|TRBJ1-1|TRBV11-1
CASSHRAVEAFF
TGTGCCAGCAGCCACAGGGCAGTCGAAGCTTTCTTT
>.|.|TRBJ2-3|TRBV5-4
CASSTGGASTDTQYF
TGTGCCAGCAGCACCGGAGGGGCCAGCACAGATACGCAGTATTTT
>.|.|TRBJ2-7|TRBV19
CASSRDTNLYEQYF
TGTGCCAGTAGTAGGGACACCAACCTCTACGAGCAGTACTTC
>TRBD2|.|TRBJ2-5|TRBV11-1
CATSLAGGFETQYF
TGTGCCACCTCCTTAGCGGGAGGCTTTGAGACCCAGTACTTC
>.|.|TRBJ2-5|TRBV28
CASSLRGRVGETQYF
TGTGCCAGCAGTTTAAGGGGCAGGGTGGGAGAGACCCAGTACTTC
>TRBD1|.|TRBJ1-4|TRBV7-2
CASSRDRANEKLFF
TGTGCCAGCAGCCGTGACAGGGCTAATGAAAAACTGTTTTTT
>.|.|TRBJ1-2|TRBV14
CASSQEGRALWGYTF
TGTGCCAGCAGCCAGGAGGGCAGGGCCCTTTGGGGCTACACCTTC
>TRBD2|.|TRBJ2-1|TRBV3-1/TRBV3-2
CASSQASGTSGRVKNEQFF
TGTGCCAGCAGCCAGGCATCCGGGACTAGCGGGAGAGTTAAGAATGAGCAGTTCTTC
>.|.|TRBJ1-2|TRBV6-1
CASSDGGRGGGKSYGYTF
TGTGCCAGCAGTGACGGAGGGAGAGGGGGGGGAAAGAGTTATGGCTACACCTTC
>TRBD1|.|TRBJ2-1|TRBV9
CASSVGRTGWNEQFF
TGTGCCAGCAGCGTCGGAAGGACAGGGTGGAATGAGCAGTTCTTC
>TRBD1|.|TRBJ1-1|TRBV28
CASSLFRDRALTEAFF
TGTGCCAGCAGTTTATTTCGGGACAGGGCTTTGACTGAAGCTTTCTTT
>.|few|TRBJ1-1|TRBV28
CASSFPGVIGEAFF
TGTGCCAGCAGTTTCCCAGGGGTGATCGGGGAAGCTTTCTTT
>TRBD1|.|TRBJ1-5|TRBV7-3
CASSLAGGDQPQHF
TGTGCCAGCAGCTTAGCAGGGGGCGATCAGCCCCAGCATTTT
>.|.|TRBJ2-6|TRBV6-6
CASAGIRGYGANVLTF
TGTGCCAGCGCCGGGATACGGGGATATGGGGCCAACGTCCTGACTTTC
>.|.|TRBJ1-2|TRBV30
CAWSVRESRGYTF
TGTGCCTGGAGTGTAAGGGAGAGTCGCGGCTACACCTTC
>.|.|TRBJ1-5|TRBV28
CASSLSGASNQPQHF
TGTGCCAGCAGTTTGTCAGGGGCGAGCAATCAGCCCCAGCATTTT
>TRBD1|.|TRBJ1-2|TRBV18
CASSTDRFHYGYTF
TGTGCCAGCTCAACGGACAGGTTCCACTATGGCTACACCTTC
>TRBD1|.|TRBJ1-6|TRBV2
CASSGDRNSPLHF
TGTGCCAGCAGTGGGGACAGAAATTCACCCCTCCACTTT
>.|once|TRBJ1-4|TRBV2
CASRGTPRFEKLFF
TGTGCCAGCAGGGGGACACCTCGATTCGAAAAACTGTTTTTT
>.|.|TRBJ2-5|TRBV7-2
CASSLNHRQETQYF
TGTGCCAGCAGCTTAAACCACAGACAAGAGACCCAGTACTTC
>TRBD1|.|TRBJ2-1|TRBV27
CASSSGAQGDFF
TGTGCCAGCAGTTCAGGGGCACAGGGGGATTTCTTC
>.|.|TRBJ1-1|TRBV19
CASSISGTNTEAFF
TGTGCCAGTAGTATAAGCGGAACAAACACTGAAGCTTTCTTT
>.|.|TRBJ2-7|TRBV10-3
CAISGRGNEQYF
TGTGCCATCAGTGGAAGGGGGAACGAGCAGTACTTC
>TRBD2|.|TRBJ2-5|TRBV18
CASSPTSGGFQETQYF
TGTGCCAGCTCCCCGACTAGCGGGGGGTTCCAAGAGACCCAGTACTTC
>.|.|TRBJ1-6|TRBV4-3
CASSQDQDRYNSPLHF
TGCGCCAGCAGCCAAGATCAGGACAGATATAATTCACCCCTCCACTTT
>TRBD2|.|TRBJ2-7|TRBV29-1
CSAKLDPGGSYEQYF
TGCAGCGCAAAGCTAGACCCGGGGGGTTCCTACGAGCAGTACTTC
>TRBD1|.|TRBJ1-4|TRBV30
CAWSNRDRDEKLFF
TGTGCCTGGAGTAACCGGGACAGGGATGAAAAACTGTTTTTT
>TRBD1|.|TRBJ1-2|TRBV5-1
CASSLGQGSYGYTF
TGCGCCAGCAGCTTGGGACAGGGAAGCTATGGCTACACCTTC
>TRBD1|.|TRBJ2-3|TRBV5-8
CASSLSGRGHGDTQYF
TGTGCCAGCAGCTTGAGTGGCAGGGGGCATGGAGATACGCAGTATTTT
>.|.|TRBJ1-2|TRBV28
CASSLGPRRGGYTF
TGTGCCAGCAGTTTGGGCCCCAGGCGTGGGGGCTACACCTTC
>TRBD1|.|TRBJ1-5|TRBV28
CASSRTGGGNQPQHF
TGTGCCAGCAGCCGCACAGGGGGTGGCAATCAGCCCCAGCATTTT
>TRBD1|.|TRBJ2-1|TRBV19
CASSPMDRGRYNEQFF
TGTGCCAGTAGTCCAATGGACAGGGGGCGTTACAATGAGCAGTTCTTC
>.|.|TRBJ1-2|TRBV7-9
CASSTDTSYGYTF
TGTGCCAGCAGCACGGACACATCCTATGGCTACACCTTC
>TRBD1|.|TRBJ1-3|TRBV28
CASSTTGESTIYF
TGTGCCAGCAGCACCACAGGGGAGAGCACCATATATTTT
>.|.|TRBJ2-1|TRBV10-1
CASSKSTGNNEQFF
TGCGCCAGCAGTAAATCGACAGGAAACAATGAGCAGTTCTTC
>TRBD1|.|TRBJ2-1|TRBV11-1
CASRRPGQHYNEQFF
TGTGCCAGCCGACGTCCGGGACAGCACTACAATGAGCAGTTCTTC
>TRBD1|.|TRBJ2-2|TRBV18
CASSGTGDVAGELFF
TGTGCCAGCTCTGGGACAGGGGACGTGGCCGGGGAGCTGTTTTTT
>.|.|TRBJ2-7|TRBV14
CASSQEVLDEQYF
TGTGCCAGCAGCCAAGAGGTCCTAGACGAGCAGTACTTC
>TRBD2|.|TRBJ2-7|TRBV19
CASSIGITGGRDSYEQYF
TGTGCCAGTAGTATAGGGATAACCGGCGGGAGGGACTCCTACGAGCAGTACTTC
>TRBD1|.|TRBJ1-2|TRBV18
CASSPDREYGYTF
TGTGCCAGCTCACCCGACAGGGAGTATGGCTACACCTTC
>TRBD1|.|TRBJ1-2|TRBV27
CASRRTGSNYGYTF
TGTGCCAGCAGAAGGACAGGTTCTAACTATGGCTACACCTTC
>.|.|TRBJ2-1|TRBV5-1
CASSLAGGGIGNEQFF
TGCGCCAGCAGCTTGGCCGGAGGGGGCATCGGGAATGAGCAGTTCTTC
>.|.|TRBJ1-5|TRBV4-1
CASSPAGGGVRQPQHF
TGCGCCAGCAGCCCAGCCGGGGGGGGCGTCAGGCAGCCCCAGCATTTT
>.|.|TRBJ1-2|TRBV29-1
CSVDLGVDYGYTF
TGCAGCGTTGATCTAGGGGTCGACTATGGCTACACCTTC
>.|.|TRBJ1-5|TRBV6-1
CASSEGYSGGQPQHF
TGTGCCAGCAGTGAAGGGTATAGCGGCGGTCAGCCCCAGCATTTT
>.|few|TRBJ2-3|TRBV3-1/TRBV3-2
CASSRGVSTDTQYF
TGTGCCAGCAGCCGGGGGGTTAGCACAGATACGCAGTATTTT
>TRBD2|.|TRBJ2-1|TRBV7-2
CASSPQAGGHEQFF
TGTGCCAGCAGCCCTCAAGCGGGAGGGCATGAGCAGTTCTTC
>TRBD2|.|TRBJ2-4|TRBV27
CASSLLAGGGKNIQYF
TGTGCCAGCAGTTTATTAGCGGGAGGGGGCAAAAACATTCAGTACTTC